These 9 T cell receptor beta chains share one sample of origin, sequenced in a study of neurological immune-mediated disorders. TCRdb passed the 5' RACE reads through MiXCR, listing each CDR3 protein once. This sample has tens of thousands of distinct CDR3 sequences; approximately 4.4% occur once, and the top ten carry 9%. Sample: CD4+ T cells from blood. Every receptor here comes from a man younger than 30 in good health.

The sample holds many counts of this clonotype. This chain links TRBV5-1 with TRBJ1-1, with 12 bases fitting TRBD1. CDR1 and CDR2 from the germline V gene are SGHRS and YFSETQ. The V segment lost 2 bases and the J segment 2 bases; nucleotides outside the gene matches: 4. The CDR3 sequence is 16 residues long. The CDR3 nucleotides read TGCGCCAGCAGCTTTTCCGGGACAGGGGGCAACACTGAAGCTTTCTTT. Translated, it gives CASSFSGTGGNTEAFF.

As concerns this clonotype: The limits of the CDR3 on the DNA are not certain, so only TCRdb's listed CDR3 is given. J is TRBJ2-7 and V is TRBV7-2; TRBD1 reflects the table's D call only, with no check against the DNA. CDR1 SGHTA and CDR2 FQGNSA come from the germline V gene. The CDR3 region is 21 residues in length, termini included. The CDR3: CASSIYLCSVTTGTGSGEQYF.

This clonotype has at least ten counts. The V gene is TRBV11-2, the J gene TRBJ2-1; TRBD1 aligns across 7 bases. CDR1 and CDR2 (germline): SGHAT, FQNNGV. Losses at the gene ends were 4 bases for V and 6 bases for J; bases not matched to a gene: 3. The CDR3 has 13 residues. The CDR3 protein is CASSWTGSNEQFF. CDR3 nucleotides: TGTGCCAGCAGCTGGACAGGTTCCAATGAGCAGTTCTTC.

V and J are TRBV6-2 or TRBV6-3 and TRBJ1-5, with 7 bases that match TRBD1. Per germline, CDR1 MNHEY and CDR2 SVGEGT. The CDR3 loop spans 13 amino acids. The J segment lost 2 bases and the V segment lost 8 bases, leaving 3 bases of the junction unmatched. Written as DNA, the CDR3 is TGTGCCAGCCTCGGGACAGGCAATCAGCCCCAGCATTTT. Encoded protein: CASLGTGNQPQHF.

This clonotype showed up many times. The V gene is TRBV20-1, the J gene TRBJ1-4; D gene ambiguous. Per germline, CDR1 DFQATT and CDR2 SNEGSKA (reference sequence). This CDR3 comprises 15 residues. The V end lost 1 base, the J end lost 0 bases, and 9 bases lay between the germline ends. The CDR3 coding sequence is TGCAGTGCTAGAGCCCCGGCGTCAACTAATGAAAAACTGTTTTTT. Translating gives CSARAPASTNEKLFF.

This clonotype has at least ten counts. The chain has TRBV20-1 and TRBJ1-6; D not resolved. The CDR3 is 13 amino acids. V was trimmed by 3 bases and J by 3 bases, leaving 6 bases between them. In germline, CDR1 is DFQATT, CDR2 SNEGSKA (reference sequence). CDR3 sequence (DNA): TGCAGTGCTAGGAGCCACTATAATTCACCCCTCCACTTT. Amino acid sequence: CSARSHYNSPLHF.

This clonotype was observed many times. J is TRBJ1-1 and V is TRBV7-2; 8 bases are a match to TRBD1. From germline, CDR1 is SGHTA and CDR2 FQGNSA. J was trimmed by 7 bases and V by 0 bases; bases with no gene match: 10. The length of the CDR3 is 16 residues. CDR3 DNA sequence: TGTGCCAGCAGCTTAGCAAGTAGGACAGGGCAGGGTGAAGCTTTCTTT. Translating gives CASSLASRTGQGEAFF. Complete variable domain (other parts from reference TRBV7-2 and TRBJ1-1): GAGVSQSPSNKVTEKGKDVELRCDPISGHTALYWYRQSLGQGLEFLIYFQGNSAPDKSGLPSDRFSAERTGGSVSTLTIQRTQQEDSAVYLCASSLASRTGQGEAFFGQGTRLTVV.

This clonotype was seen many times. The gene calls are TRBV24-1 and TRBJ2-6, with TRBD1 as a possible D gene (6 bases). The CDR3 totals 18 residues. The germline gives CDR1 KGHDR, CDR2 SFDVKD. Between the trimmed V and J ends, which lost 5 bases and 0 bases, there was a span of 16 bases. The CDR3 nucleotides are TGTGCCACCAGTGGGTCCGGGACACCCAGCTCTGGGGCCAACGTCCTGACTTTC. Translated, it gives CATSGSGTPSSGANVLTF.

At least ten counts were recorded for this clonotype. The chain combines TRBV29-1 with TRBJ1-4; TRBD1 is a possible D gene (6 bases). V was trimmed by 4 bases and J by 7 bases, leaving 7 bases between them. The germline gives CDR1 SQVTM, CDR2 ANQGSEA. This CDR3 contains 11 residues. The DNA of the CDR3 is TGCAGCGTTGTGGACAGTGAAAAACTGTTTTTT. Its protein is CSVVDSEKLFF.